The 20 T cell receptor beta chains below were found in one sample sequenced in a study of blood T cells in healthy people across ages. Using a J-beta primer mix together with a sample-barcoded 5' primer, a second PCR was run for about 7 to 12 cycles. TCRdb passed the 5' RACE reads through MiXCR, listing each CDR3 protein once. Seen here are about 640,000 distinct CDR3 sequences, about 54% observed once, and the top ten hold over 35%. Sequenced: blood. The receptors shown here come from a man aged 55 to 70 in good health.

The rearrangement joins TRBV20-1 to TRBJ2-1; D may be TRBD1 (6 bases). CDR1 and CDR2 (germline): DFQATT, SNEGSKA (reference sequence). V was shortened by 5 bases and J by 9 bases, with 17 bases between the two germline ends. This CDR3 contains 13 residues. As DNA, the CDR3 is TGCAGTGCTCCAGGGGTGGGACCCACTGAGCAGTTCTTC. Translating it yields CSAPGVGPTEQFF.

The chain employs TRBV5-5 and TRBJ2-7; 7 bases line up with TRBD1. The J call may be in error: the DNA end matches TRBJ2-5 better. This CDR3 is built from 15 residues. CDR1 and CDR2 (germline): SGHKS, YYEKEE (reference sequence). The CDR3 sequence: CASSVGTVSQETQYF. The CDR3 DNA follows: TGTGCCAGCAGCGTAGGGACAGTTTCCCAAGAGACCCAGTACTTC.

Only one count was recorded for this clonotype. This chain connects TRBV2 to TRBJ2-1; 9 nucleotides agree with TRBD2. There are 14 residues in the CDR3. V trimming: 6 bases; J trimming: 13 bases; junction bases outside the gene matches: 13. From germline, CDR1 is SNHLY and CDR2 FYNNEI. In DNA, the CDR3 is TGTGCCAGCAGGGGGAGCTCGAGCGGGGGGCCCCAGTTCTTC. This gives the protein CASRGSSSGGPQFF.

This clonotype was counted between two and nine times. J is TRBJ1-1 and V is TRBV6-5; D is possibly TRBD1 (5 bases). V was pared by 6 bases and J by 1 base, with 12 bases between. The length of the CDR3 is 14 residues. CDR1 and CDR2 (germline): MNHEY, SVGAGI. The DNA for the CDR3 is TGTGCCAGCAGCCAAAGGGGTTGGAACACTGAAGCTTTCTTT. Amino acids: CASSQRGWNTEAFF.

This chain uses TRBV3-1 with TRBJ2-3; possibly TRBD1 or TRBD2 for D (5 bases each). Between the trimmed V and J ends, which lost 0 bases and 4 bases, there was a span of 11 bases. This CDR3 contains 15 residues. The V gene's germline CDR1 is LGHDT and CDR2 YNNKEL (reference sequence). The CDR3 bases are TGTGCCAGCAGCCAAGAGAGAGGGGTAGCAGATACGCAGTATTTT. It codes for CASSQERGVADTQYF.

CDR3 DNA sequence: TGCAGTGCTAGCCCGGGACTAGGGGCCGGCAATGAGCAGTACTTC. This sequence encodes CSASPGLGAGNEQYF. V gene TRBV20-1 combines with J gene TRBJ2-5, with 8 bases that match TRBD2. Germline V gene data show CDR1 as DFQATT and CDR2 as SNEGSKA (reference sequence). The CDR3 sequence is 15 residues long. V shed 3 bases, J shed 11 bases, and the junction held 17 bases outside the gene matches.

A note on this clonotype: One end of the junction fails to match germline, which may point to a read error. The rearrangement uses TRBV7-2 and TRBJ2-5, with D possibly TRBD1 on 6 matching bases. The CDR3 contains 15 residues. Germline assignment: CDR1 SGHTA and CDR2 FQGNSA. The CDR3 DNA reads as TGTGCCTGCAGCTTAGATCTAGCAGGGGAAGAGACCCAGTACTTC. It translates to CACSLDLAGEETQYF.

The CDR3 sequence is CASRQGGQGDVNIGYTF. CDR3 nucleotide sequence: TGTGCCAGCAGACAGGGGGGACAGGGGGACGTAAACATCGGCTACACCTTC. The chain joins TRBV28 to TRBJ1-2; TRBD1 aligns across 11 bases. Trimming took 6 bases from V and 8 from J; bases not matched to a gene: 17. This CDR3 has 17 amino acids. The germline V gene encodes CDR1 MDHEN and CDR2 SYDVKM.

The chain employs TRBV29-1 and TRBJ2-5; tentatively, D is TRBD1 (6 bases). In germline, CDR1 is SQVTM, CDR2 ANQGSEA. The V end lost 7 bases, the J end lost 1 base, and 10 bases lay between the germline ends. The CDR3 sequence is 12 residues long. The chain's CDR3 is CSAGQTQETQYF. Here the CDR3 DNA reads TGCAGCGCTGGACAGACCCAAGAGACCCAGTACTTC.

The CDR3 spells CASSLSSGGNSPLHF. Here the CDR3 DNA reads TGCGCCAGCAGCTTGTCGTCGGGTGGCAATTCACCCCTCCACTTT. The chain has TRBV5-1 and TRBJ1-6; D is unresolved. This CDR3 has 15 amino acids. Germline lookup yields CDR1 SGHRS and CDR2 YFSETQ. The ends were cut back, 1 base at V and 7 bases at J, with 12 bases in the middle.

The chain has TRBV24-1 and TRBJ1-3, with a possible D match to TRBD1 (5 bases). V was trimmed by 3 bases and J by 0 bases, leaving 8 bases between them. Per germline, CDR1 KGHDR and CDR2 SFDVKD. The CDR3 runs 15 residues. CDR3 sequence: CATSDPGTSGNTIYF. The CDR3 nucleotides are TGTGCCACCAGTGATCCGGGGACCTCTGGAAACACCATATATTTT.

The chain couples TRBV6-4 to TRBJ1-1, with 10 bases matching TRBD1. Germline V gene data show CDR1 as MRHNA and CDR2 as SNTAGT. This CDR3 comprises 17 residues. Trimming at V came to 0 bases and at J to 1 base, leaving 5 bases not matched to a gene. The CDR3 DNA reads TGTGCCAGCAGTGACTCAGGGACAGGGGTTACGAACACTGAAGCTTTCTTT. Translating it yields CASSDSGTGVTNTEAFF.

A few counts support this clonotype. The chain combines TRBV20-1 with TRBJ2-4; 7 bases agree with TRBD1. CDR3 size: 16 residues. V lost 2 bases, J lost 2 bases, and 9 bases stayed unmatched. Per germline, CDR1 DFQATT and CDR2 SNEGSKA (reference sequence). Here the CDR3 DNA reads TGCAGTGCTAGACAAGACAGGGTGCTAACCAAAAACATTCAGTACTTC. It encodes CSARQDRVLTKNIQYF.

The chain employs TRBV7-9 and TRBJ2-1; 11 nucleotides agree with TRBD2. The CDR3 has 17 residues. Looked up from germline, CDR1 is SEHNR and CDR2 is FQNEAQ (reference sequence). Losses at the gene ends were 1 base for V and 5 bases for J; bases not matched to a gene: 7. Here the CDR3 DNA reads TGTGCCAGCAGCTTAGGCCCGGGACTAGCGGCCCACAATGAGCAGTTCTTC. This encodes CASSLGPGLAAHNEQFF.

The chain joins TRBV20-1 to TRBJ2-3; D might be TRBD1 (5 bases). This CDR3 contains 14 residues. The V end was cut by 8 bases, the J end by 2 bases, with 17 bases between. Germline values: CDR1 DFQATT, CDR2 SNEGSKA (reference sequence). The CDR3 protein is CSTILGALTDTQYF. For the CDR3, the DNA is TGCAGTACAATCTTAGGGGCCCTCACAGATACGCAGTATTTT.

The V and J genes are TRBV7-2 and TRBJ1-2; 9 nucleotides match TRBD1. CDR3 length: 15 amino acids. J gave up 4 bases and V 3 bases, and 6 bases lay outside the gene matches. Per germline, CDR1 SGHTA and CDR2 FQGNSA. DNA for the CDR3: TGTGCCAGCAGCTTGACAGGGACAGGGCTCTATGGCTACACCTTC. Amino acid sequence: CASSLTGTGLYGYTF.

This clonotype was observed a few times. V gene TRBV9 combines with J gene TRBJ2-5; the D call may be TRBD1 or TRBD2 (5 bases each). The CDR3 extends over 17 amino acids. V lost 3 bases to trimming and J lost 0 bases, with 18 bases between them. CDR1 and CDR2 (germline): SGDLS, YYNGEE. The DNA for the CDR3 is TGTGCCAGCAGCGAGGACTCTCCTGGGGCGTACCAAGAGACCCAGTACTTC. As protein: CASSEDSPGAYQETQYF.

This clonotype was counted a few times. The CDR3 DNA sequence: TGTGCCACCAGCCCGACCCAAGAGACCCAGTACTTC. Translation gives CATSPTQETQYF. The chain recombines TRBV15 with TRBJ2-5; D call uncertain. The CDR3 contains 12 residues. Germline V gives CDR1 LNHNV, CDR2 YYDKDF (reference sequence). Between the trimmed V and J ends, which lost 5 bases and 1 base, there was a span of 5 bases.

This clonotype has only a few counts. J is TRBJ2-1 and V is TRBV11-2; 7 bases align to TRBD2. Unmatched junction bases numbered 6, after V lost 7 bases and J lost 9 bases. This CDR3 comprises 12 residues. In germline, CDR1 is SGHAT, CDR2 FQNNGV. The CDR3 sequence: CASTAGGFEQFF. As DNA, the CDR3 is TGTGCCAGCACCGCCGGGGGGTTTGAGCAGTTCTTC.

The chain is built from TRBV3-1 and TRBJ1-2, with a weak D call TRBD1 (5 bases). V gave up 3 bases and J gave up 5 bases, with 13 bases separating them. This CDR3 spans 14 amino acids. The germline CDR1 and CDR2 sequences are LGHDT and YNNKEL (reference sequence). CDR3 protein: CASSQPGARYGYTF. In DNA, the CDR3 is TGTGCCAGCAGCCAGCCCGGGGCAAGATATGGCTACACCTTC.